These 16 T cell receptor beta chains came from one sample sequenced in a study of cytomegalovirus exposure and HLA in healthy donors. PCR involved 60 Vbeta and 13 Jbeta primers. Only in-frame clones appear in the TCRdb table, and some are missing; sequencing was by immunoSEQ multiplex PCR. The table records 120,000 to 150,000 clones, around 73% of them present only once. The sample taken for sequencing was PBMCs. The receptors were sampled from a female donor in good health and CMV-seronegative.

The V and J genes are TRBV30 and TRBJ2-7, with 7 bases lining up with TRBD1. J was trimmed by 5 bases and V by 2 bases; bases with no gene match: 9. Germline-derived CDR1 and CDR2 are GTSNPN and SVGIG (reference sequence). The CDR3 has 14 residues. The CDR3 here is CAWSLTGILHEQYF. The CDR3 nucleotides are TGTGCCTGGAGTTTGACAGGGATTTTACACGAGCAGTACTTC.

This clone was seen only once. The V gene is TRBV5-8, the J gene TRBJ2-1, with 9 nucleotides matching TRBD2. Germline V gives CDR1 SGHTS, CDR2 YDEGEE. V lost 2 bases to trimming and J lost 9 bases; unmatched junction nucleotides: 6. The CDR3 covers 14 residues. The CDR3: CASSFLAGEGEQFF. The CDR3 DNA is TGTGCCAGCAGCTTTTTAGCGGGGGAGGGTGAGCAGTTCTTC.

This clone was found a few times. CDR3 protein: CASSRRDRASDGYTF. In DNA, the CDR3 is TGTGCCAGCAGCCGCCGGGACAGGGCATCCGATGGCTACACCTTC. The V gene is TRBV11-3, the J gene TRBJ1-2; TRBD1 matches 9 bases. CDR3 length: 15 amino acids. Germline-derived CDR1 and CDR2 are SGHNT and YENEEA. The trim removed 5 bases at V and 6 bases at J, leaving 10 bases unmatched.

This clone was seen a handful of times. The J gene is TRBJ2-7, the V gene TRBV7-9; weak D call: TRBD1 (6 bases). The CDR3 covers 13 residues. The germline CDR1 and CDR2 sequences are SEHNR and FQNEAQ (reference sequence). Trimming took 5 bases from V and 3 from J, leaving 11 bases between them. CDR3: CASSQPQGYEQYF. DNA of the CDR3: TGTGCCAGCAGCCAACCACAGGGCTACGAGCAGTACTTC.

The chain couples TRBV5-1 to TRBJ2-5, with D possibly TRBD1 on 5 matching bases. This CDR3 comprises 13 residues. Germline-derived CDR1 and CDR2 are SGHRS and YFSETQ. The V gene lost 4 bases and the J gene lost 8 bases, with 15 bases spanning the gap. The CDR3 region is CASSKGLQGTQYF. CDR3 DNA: TGCGCCAGCAGCAAGGGCCTTCAGGGAACCCAGTACTTC.

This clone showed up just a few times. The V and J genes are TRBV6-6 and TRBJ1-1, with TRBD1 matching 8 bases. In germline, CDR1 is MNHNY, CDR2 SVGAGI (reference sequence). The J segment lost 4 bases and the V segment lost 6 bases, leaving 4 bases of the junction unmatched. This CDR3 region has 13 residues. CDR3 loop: CASRGQGSTEAFF. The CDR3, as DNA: TGTGCCAGCAGAGGACAGGGAAGCACTGAAGCTTTCTTT.

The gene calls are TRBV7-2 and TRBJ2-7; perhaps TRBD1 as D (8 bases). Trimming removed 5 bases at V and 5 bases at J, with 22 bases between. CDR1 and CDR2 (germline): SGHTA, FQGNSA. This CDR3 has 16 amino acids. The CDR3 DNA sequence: TGTGCCAGCAGCCAACAGGGGGGGAACCGGGCAGACGAGCAGTACTTC. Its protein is CASSQQGGNRADEQYF.

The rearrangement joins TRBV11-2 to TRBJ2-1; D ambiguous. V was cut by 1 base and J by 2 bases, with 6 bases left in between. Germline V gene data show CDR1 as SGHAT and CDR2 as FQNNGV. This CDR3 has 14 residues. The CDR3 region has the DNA TGTGCCAGCAGCTTAGTGGGCGCCTACAATGAGCAGTTCTTC. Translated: CASSLVGAYNEQFF.

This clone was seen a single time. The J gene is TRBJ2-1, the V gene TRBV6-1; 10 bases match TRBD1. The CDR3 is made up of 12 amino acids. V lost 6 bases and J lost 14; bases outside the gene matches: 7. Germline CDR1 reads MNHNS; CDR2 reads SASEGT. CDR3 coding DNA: TGTGCCAGCAGGTATTCGGGGACAGGGGAGTTCTTC. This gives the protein CASRYSGTGEFF.

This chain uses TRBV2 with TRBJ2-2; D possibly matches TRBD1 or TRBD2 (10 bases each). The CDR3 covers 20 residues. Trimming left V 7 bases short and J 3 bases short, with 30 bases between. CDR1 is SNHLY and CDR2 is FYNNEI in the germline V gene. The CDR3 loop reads CASTDRGRGLAGVDTGELFF. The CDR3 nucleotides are TGTGCCAGCACTGACAGGGGGCGCGGGCTAGCGGGAGTCGACACCGGGGAGCTGTTTTTT. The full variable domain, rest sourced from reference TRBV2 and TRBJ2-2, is EPEVTQTPSHQVTQMGQEVILRCVPISNHLYFYWYRQILGQKVEFLVSFYNNEISEKSEIFDDQFSVERPDGSNFTLKIRSTKLEDSAMYFCASTDRGRGLAGVDTGELFFGEGSRLTVL.

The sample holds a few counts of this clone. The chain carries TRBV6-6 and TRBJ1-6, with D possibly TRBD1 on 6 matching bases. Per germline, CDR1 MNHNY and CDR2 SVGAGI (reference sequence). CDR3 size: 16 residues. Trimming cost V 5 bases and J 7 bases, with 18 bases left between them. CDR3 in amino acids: CASSLRINRENSPLHF. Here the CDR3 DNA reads TGTGCCAGCAGTCTGCGAATAAACAGGGAGAATTCACCCCTCCACTTT.

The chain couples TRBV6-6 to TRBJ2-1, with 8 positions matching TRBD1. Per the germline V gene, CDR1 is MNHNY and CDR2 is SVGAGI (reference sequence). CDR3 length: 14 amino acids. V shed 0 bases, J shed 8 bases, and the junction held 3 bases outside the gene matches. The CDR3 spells CASSYSGQGYEQFF. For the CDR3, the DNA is TGTGCCAGCAGTTACTCCGGACAGGGCTATGAGCAGTTCTTC.

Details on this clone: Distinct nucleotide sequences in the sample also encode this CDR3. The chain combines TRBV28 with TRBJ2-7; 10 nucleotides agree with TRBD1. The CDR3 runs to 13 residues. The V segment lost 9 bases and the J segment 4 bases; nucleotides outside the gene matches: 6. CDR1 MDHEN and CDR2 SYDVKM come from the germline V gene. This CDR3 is CASRQGADYEQYF. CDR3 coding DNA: TGTGCCAGTCGACAGGGGGCGGATTACGAGCAGTACTTC. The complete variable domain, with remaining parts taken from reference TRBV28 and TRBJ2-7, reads DVKVTQSSRYLVKRTGEKVFLECVQDMDHENMFWYRQDPGLGLRLIYFSYDVKMKEKGDIPEGYSVSREKKERFSLILESASTNQTSMYLCASRQGADYEQYFGPGTRLTVT.

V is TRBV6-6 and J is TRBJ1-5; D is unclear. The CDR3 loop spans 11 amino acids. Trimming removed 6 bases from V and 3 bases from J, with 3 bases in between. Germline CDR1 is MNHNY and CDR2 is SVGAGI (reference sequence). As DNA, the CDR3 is TGTGCCAGCAGCTCCAATCAGCCCCAGCATTTT. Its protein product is CASSSNQPQHF.

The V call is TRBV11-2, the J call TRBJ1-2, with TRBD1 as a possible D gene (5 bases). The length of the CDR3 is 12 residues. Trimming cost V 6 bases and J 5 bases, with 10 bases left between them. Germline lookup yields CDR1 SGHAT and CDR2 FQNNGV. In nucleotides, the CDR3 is TGTGCCAGCAGACCACAGGATTATGGCTACACCTTC. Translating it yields CASRPQDYGYTF.

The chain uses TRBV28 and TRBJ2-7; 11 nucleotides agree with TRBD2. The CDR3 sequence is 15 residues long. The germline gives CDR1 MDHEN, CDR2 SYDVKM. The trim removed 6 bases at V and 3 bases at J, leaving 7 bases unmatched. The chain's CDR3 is CASSRGLAVDYEQYF. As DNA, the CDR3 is TGTGCCAGCAGCAGGGGACTAGCGGTGGACTACGAGCAGTACTTC.